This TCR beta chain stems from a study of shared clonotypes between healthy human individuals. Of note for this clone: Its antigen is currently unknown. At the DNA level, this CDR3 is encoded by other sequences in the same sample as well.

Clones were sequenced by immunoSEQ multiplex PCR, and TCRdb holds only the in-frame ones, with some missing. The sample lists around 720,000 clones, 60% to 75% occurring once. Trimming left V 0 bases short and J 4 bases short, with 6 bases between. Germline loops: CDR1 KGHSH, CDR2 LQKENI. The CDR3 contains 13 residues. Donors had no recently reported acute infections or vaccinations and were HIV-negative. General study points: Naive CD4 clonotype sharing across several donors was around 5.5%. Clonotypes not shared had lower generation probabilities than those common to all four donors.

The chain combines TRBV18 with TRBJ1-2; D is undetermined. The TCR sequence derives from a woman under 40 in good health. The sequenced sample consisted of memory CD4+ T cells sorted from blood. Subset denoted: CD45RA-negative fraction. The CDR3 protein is CASSPPGSYGYTF. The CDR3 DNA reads TGTGCCAGCTCACCACCGGGAAGCTATGGCTACACCTTC.